The 10 T cell receptor beta chains in this list originate from one sample, sequenced in a study of cytomegalovirus exposure and HLA in healthy donors. In the PCR, 60 Vbeta and 13 Jbeta primers were used. This table comes from immunoSEQ multiplex PCR, and its TCRdb copy is limited to in-frame clones, with some not included. The record lists tens of thousands of clones, of which the ten most abundant hold 6% to 7.5%. Sequenced: PBMCs. The receptors here all came from a woman in her 40s in good health and CMV-seronegative.

The chain carries TRBV4-2 and TRBJ2-5; D gene uncertain. Trimming took off 0 bases at V and 0 bases at J, with 8 bases between the two ends. The CDR3 length is 15 residues. Looked up from germline, CDR1 is LGHNA and CDR2 is YNFKEQ. In DNA, the CDR3 is TGTGCCAGCAGCCAAGATGCCCTAGACCAAGAGACCCAGTACTTC. Protein: CASSQDALDQETQYF.

This chain links TRBV5-4 with TRBJ1-5; possible D gene TRBD1, 5 bases. In germline, CDR1 is SGHNT, CDR2 YYREEE (reference sequence). V lost 4 bases and J 10 bases, leaving 15 bases between the germline ends. This CDR3 is 13 amino acids long. CDR3 bases: TGTGCCAGCAGCGCCGAGCAGGGAGGACCCCAGCATTTT. Translating it yields CASSAEQGGPQHF.

V gene TRBV18 combines with J gene TRBJ2-5, with 7 bases matching TRBD1. CDR3 size: 14 residues. Germline V CDR1 and CDR2: KGHSH, LQKENI. V gave up 4 bases and J gave up 4 bases; unmatched junction bases: 6. Here the CDR3 DNA reads TGTGCCAGCTCACTTGACAGGGCGGTAGAGACCCAGTACTTC. Its protein product is CASSLDRAVETQYF.

The genes are TRBV25-1 and TRBJ1-1; a weak D match, TRBD1 (5 bases). V was clipped by 4 bases and J by 1 base, with 13 bases between them. Germline lookup yields CDR1 MGHDK and CDR2 SYGVNS. This CDR3 contains 15 residues. As DNA, the CDR3 is TGTGCCAGCAGTGGGAGGGGAGGGGCGAACACTGAAGCTTTCTTT. It codes for CASSGRGGANTEAFF. The variable domain in full, completed from reference TRBV25-1 and TRBJ1-1, reads EADIYQTPRYLVIGTGKKITLECSQTMGHDKMYWYQQDPGMELHLIHYSYGVNSTEKGDLSSESTVSRIRTEHFPLTLESARPSHTSQYLCASSGRGGANTEAFFGQGTRLTVV.

V is TRBV5-1 and J is TRBJ2-5; the match to TRBD2 covers 7 bases. The CDR3 length is 16 residues. CDR1 is SGHRS, CDR2 YFSETQ, per germline. Losses at the gene ends were 2 bases for V and 2 bases for J; bases not matched to a gene: 9. CDR3 amino acids: CASSFLSSGNQETQYF. CDR3 DNA sequence: TGCGCCAGCAGCTTTCTGTCTAGCGGAAATCAAGAGACCCAGTACTTC.

This chain uses TRBV4-3 with TRBJ2-7; TRBD2 is a possible D gene (6 bases). CDR1 is LGHNA, CDR2 YSLEER, per germline. The V gene lost 0 bases and the J gene lost 2 bases, with 11 bases spanning the gap. This CDR3 region has 15 residues. This chain's CDR3 is CASSQEAGWAYEQYF. Here the CDR3 DNA reads TGCGCCAGCAGCCAAGAGGCGGGATGGGCCTACGAGCAGTACTTC.

The V gene is TRBV19, the J gene TRBJ1-1, with D unresolved. CDR1 is LNHDA, CDR2 SQIVND, per germline (reference sequence). This CDR3 is built from 18 residues. Trimming removed 5 bases from V and 4 bases from J, with 26 bases in between. Written as DNA, the CDR3 is TGTGCCAGTAGTGGACTCACGGGCCCCAACGGAGGGAGCACTGAAGCTTTCTTT. It translates to CASSGLTGPNGGSTEAFF. The variable domain in full, completed from reference TRBV19 and TRBJ1-1, reads DGGITQSPKYLFRKEGQNVTLSCEQNLNHDAMYWYRQDPGQGLRLIYYSQIVNDFQKGDIAEGYSVSREKKESFPLTVTSAQKNPTAFYLCASSGLTGPNGGSTEAFFGQGTRLTVV.

CDR3 bases: TGTGCCAGTAGTATCCAGGGCATCGCTGAGCAGTTCTTC. Translated, it gives CASSIQGIAEQFF. The chain employs TRBV19 and TRBJ2-1, with a weak D call TRBD1 (5 bases). The CDR3 is 13 residues long. The germline V gene encodes CDR1 LNHDA and CDR2 SQIVND (reference sequence). V was trimmed by 3 bases and J by 9 bases, leaving 12 bases between them.

The chain links TRBV2 to TRBJ1-5; TRBD1 matches 7 bases. Losses at the gene ends were 8 bases for V and 0 bases for J; bases not matched to a gene: 1. CDR3 length: 13 residues. Germline loops: CDR1 SNHLY, CDR2 FYNNEI. Written as DNA, the CDR3 is TGTGCCAGCGGACAGGATAGCAATCAGCCCCAGCATTTT. Its translation is CASGQDSNQPQHF.

The chain combines TRBV30 with TRBJ2-2, with D possibly TRBD2 on 5 matching bases. This CDR3 is built from 14 residues. Germline CDR1 reads GTSNPN; CDR2 reads SVGIG (reference sequence). V gave up 8 bases and J gave up 5 bases, with 18 bases separating them. The CDR3 DNA sequence: TGTGCCCGTCGGCGGGCGGGTGGAACCGGGGAGCTGTTTTTT. It encodes CARRRAGGTGELFF.